Included here is one T cell receptor (beta chain) sequence, with context. The specificity of this receptor is unknown. Base qualities are not provided; no much larger clone lies one nucleotide away. Each collaborating institution followed its own protocols to collect whole blood in K2EDTA tubes. For TCRbeta analysis, collaborators shipped samples in one of three forms: frozen whole blood, isolated PBMCs, or DNA extracted from either of those sample types. The CDR3 contains 15 residues, cysteine and valine counted. Of the read, only the CDR3 DNA is kept; its 45 bases are in frame from base 1. V is reduced by 3 bases and J by 2 bases, leaving a spacing of 14 bases between them. Via the germline V gene, CDR1 is MNHNS and CDR2 SASEGT. The data were taken from a study of blood T cell repertoires in COVID-19 (dated by TCRdb to 2018 to 2021). About the study as a whole: Samples covering the acute and convalescent phases of COVID-19 were provided by collaborators in the United States, Italy and Spain. The prospective study material was composed of cDNA or gDNA derived from T cells, B-cell-depleted T cells, or PBMCs. Subjects who had been exposed to COVID-19, were actively infected with it, or had recovered from it provided the deeply sampled blood TCRbeta repertoires that made up the dataset. The repertoires were released in a freely available public database intended as a resource for research on the immune response to SARS-CoV-2. Samples were obtained from the ongoing ImmuneRACE study (first 160 participants) and from 1,254 subjects provided by 6 global collaborators. The sample metadata nearly always contained a de-identified subject ID, COVID-19 status, age in years and sex. Where available, HLA class I and class II types were taken from metadata supplied by the sample provider and were not determined by assay-based typing.

The paper as a whole reports these results and caveats: The amount of clinical and demographic metadata varied by source and participant and was provided uncurated.

TCRbeta CDR3 regions were amplified from genomic DNA by means of the immunoSEQ Assay, a bias-controlled multiplex PCR. The authors' analysis ran thus. The number of nucleated cells in each sample was estimated by amplification of reference gene primers within the assay. To quantify the absolute abundance of each unique TCRbeta CDR3 rearrangement, sequence reads were collapsed and filtered. For each sample, productive Simpson clonality was calculated as the square root of Simpson's diversity index across productive rearrangements. TCRdb obtained this table from immuneACCESS and retained in-frame rearrangements with V and J assigned. These tables miss some clones; where compared with another copy, unresolved V genes account for less than half of the shortfall, and the remainder is unexplained. V and J calls and clone size are those listed in that table; D and trimming were worked out from the DNA. In all, the sample holds roughly 160,000 clones, and roughly nine tenths of those were seen once. The ten largest account for approximately 0.5% of the sample.

The source material was peripheral blood. This receptor was taken from a man aged 45 to 65 with acute or convalescent COVID-19. The rearrangement combines TRBV6-1 with TRBJ2-7; the D gene is perhaps TRBD1, on 7 matching bases. In nucleotides, the sequence is TGTGCCAGCAGTGATGCAGGGGGAGGAACCTACGAGCAGTACGTC. Translated, this gives CASSDAGGGTYEQYV.